The 14 T cell receptor beta chains given below trace back to one sample, sequenced in a study of T cells in localized non-small cell lung cancer. Only in-frame clones appear in the TCRdb table, and some are missing; sequencing was by immunoSEQ multiplex PCR. The sample shows tens of thousands of clones, around 82% of them seen only once. The sample consisted of PBMCs, taken before any cancer treatment. These TCRs come from a man between 40 and 75 years old with stage II squamous cell lung carcinoma.

The chain recombines TRBV11-2 with TRBJ2-3; D call uncertain. Germline V gives CDR1 SGHAT, CDR2 FQNNGV. The CDR3 runs 12 residues. V was shortened by 4 bases and J by 7 bases, with 9 bases between the two germline ends. Here the CDR3 reads CASSYGSYTQYF. The CDR3 DNA follows: TGTGCCAGCAGCTATGGCAGCTATACGCAGTATTTT. Full variable domain (remainder filled in from reference TRBV11-2 and TRBJ2-3): EAGVAQSPRYKIIEKRQSVAFWCNPISGHATLYWYQQILGQGPKLLIQFQNNGVVDDSQLPKDRFSAERLKGVDSTLKIQPAKLEDSAVYLCASSYGSYTQYFGPGTRLTVL.

This clone was found a few times. V is TRBV4-2 and J is TRBJ2-7, with unresolved D. The CDR3 spans 17 residues. CDR1 and CDR2 (germline): LGHNA, YNFKEQ. The ends were cut back, 0 bases at V and 0 bases at J, with 15 bases in the middle. The CDR3 sequence: CASSQELVGSISYEQYF. In DNA form, the CDR3 reads TGTGCCAGCAGCCAAGAGTTGGTGGGCAGCATCTCCTACGAGCAGTACTTC.

The chain couples TRBV5-4 to TRBJ2-7, with 7 bases that match TRBD1. Germline CDR1 SGHNT, CDR2 YYREEE (reference sequence). The CDR3 spans 13 residues. Unmatched junction bases numbered 5, after V lost 7 bases and J lost 1 base. CDR3 nucleotides: TGTGCCAGCGGGACAGCCATTTCCTACGAGCAGTACTTC. Its translation is CASGTAISYEQYF.

The V and J genes are TRBV2 and TRBJ2-1; 9 nucleotides line up with TRBD2. Unmatched junction bases numbered 5, after V lost 3 bases and J lost 2 bases. The length of the CDR3 is 16 residues. CDR1 and CDR2 from the germline V gene are SNHLY and FYNNEI. The CDR3 region is CASSDRLAGTYNEQFF. CDR3 DNA sequence: TGTGCCAGCAGTGATCGCCTAGCGGGAACCTACAATGAGCAGTTCTTC.

J is TRBJ2-6 and V is TRBV7-9, with D maybe TRBD1 (5 bases). Germline V gene lookup returns CDR1 SEHNR and CDR2 FQNEAQ (reference sequence). V was shortened by 2 bases and J by 2 bases, with 10 bases between the two germline ends. CDR3 length: 16 residues. The CDR3 is CASSLRAGTGANVLTF. In DNA, the CDR3 is TGTGCCAGCAGCTTAAGGGCAGGGACTGGGGCCAACGTCCTGACTTTC. The whole variable domain, remainder taken from reference TRBV7-9 and TRBJ2-6, is DTGVSQNPRHKITKRGQNVTFRCDPISEHNRLYWYRQTLGQGPEFLTYFQNEAQLEKSRLLSDRFSAERPKGSFSTLEIQRTEQGDSAMYLCASSLRAGTGANVLTFGAGSRLTVL.

The CDR3 sequence is CASSPSFGGSAFF. Written as DNA, the CDR3 is TGTGCCAGCAGCCCGTCATTCGGGGGATCAGCTTTCTTT. This chain uses TRBV7-2 with TRBJ1-1; maybe TRBD1 (5 bases). There are 13 residues in the CDR3. Germline assignment: CDR1 SGHTA and CDR2 FQGNSA. V lost 5 bases to trimming and J lost 10 bases, with 17 bases between them.

The V and J genes are TRBV10-3 and TRBJ2-3; D might be TRBD2 (6 bases). CDR1 is ENHRY and CDR2 is SYGVKD in the germline V gene. Trimming shortened V by 6 bases and J by 6 bases, and 7 bases separated the two germline ends. This CDR3 has 11 residues. The CDR3 sequence is CAIRAGDTQYF. The CDR3 DNA follows: TGTGCCATCAGGGCGGGGGATACGCAGTATTTT.

The chain employs TRBV5-6 and TRBJ2-1; a weak D match, TRBD2 (6 bases). CDR3 size: 14 residues. Germline V gives CDR1 SGHDT, CDR2 YYEEEE. Trimming left V 3 bases short and J 6 bases short, with 13 bases between. CDR3 sequence reads: CASSSGLLGNEQFF. The CDR3 bases are TGTGCCAGCAGCTCGGGACTCCTCGGCAATGAGCAGTTCTTC.

The chain combines TRBV7-9 with TRBJ1-5; no definite D call. The CDR3 spans 15 residues. V was pared by 1 base and J by 4 bases, with 11 bases between. CDR1 and CDR2 (germline): SEHNR, FQNEAQ (reference sequence). The CDR3 DNA sequence: TGTGCCAGCAGCTTAGGCGGGCAGGAGAATCAGCCCCAGCATTTT. This encodes CASSLGGQENQPQHF. The complete variable domain, with remaining parts taken from reference TRBV7-9 and TRBJ1-5, reads DTGVSQNPRHKITKRGQNVTFRCDPISEHNRLYWYRQTLGQGPEFLTYFQNEAQLEKSRLLSDRFSAERPKGSFSTLEIQRTEQGDSAMYLCASSLGGQENQPQHFGDGTRLSIL.

This chain uses TRBV21-1 with TRBJ1-1; the table's D call, TRBD1, was not checked against the DNA. TRBV21-1 is labeled a pseudogene. CDR3 size: 14 residues. The CDR3 bases are TGTGCCAGCAGCAGGCGGACAGGGGGCACTGAAGCTTTCTTT. This codes for CASSRRTGGTEAFF.

The CDR3 loop is CATSSWREGPDTQYF. The CDR3 DNA follows: TGTGCCACCAGCAGTTGGCGGGAGGGGCCAGATACGCAGTATTTT. The chain carries TRBV15 and TRBJ2-3, with 9 nucleotides matching TRBD2. The J segment lost 4 bases and the V segment lost 3 bases, leaving 5 bases of the junction unmatched. The CDR3 covers 15 residues. The V gene's germline CDR1 is LNHNV and CDR2 YYDKDF (reference sequence).

The genes are TRBV7-2 and TRBJ2-5; D not resolved. CDR1 and CDR2 (germline): SGHTA, FQGNSA. This CDR3 region has 12 residues. The V and J ends lost 4 bases and 5 bases respectively, with 8 bases between them. The CDR3 bases are TGTGCCAGCAGCTCCCCCCCGGAGACCCAGTACTTC. Amino acids: CASSSPPETQYF.

The V gene is TRBV2, the J gene TRBJ1-4, with D hard to call. V lost 8 bases and J 8 bases, leaving 21 bases between the germline ends. Germline V gives CDR1 SNHLY, CDR2 FYNNEI. The CDR3 runs to 15 residues. CDR3 region: CASALTLGSVEKLFF. As DNA, the CDR3 is TGTGCCAGCGCCCTCACCCTGGGGAGCGTCGAAAAACTGTTTTTT.

The rearrangement links TRBV7-2 to TRBJ1-6; D gene unclear. Germline CDR1 reads SGHTA; CDR2 reads FQGNSA. The ends were cut back, 2 bases at V and 7 bases at J, with 12 bases in the middle. The CDR3 is 15 residues long. The CDR3 DNA is TGTGCCAGCAGCTTACGTGGCCCCTGGAATTCACCCCTCCACTTT. Its translation is CASSLRGPWNSPLHF.